The rows below give T cell receptor beta chains drawn from one sample of a study of shared clonotypes between healthy human individuals. The repertoire was sequenced with immunoSEQ multiplex PCR; TCRdb's copy has only in-frame clones and lacks some. The table lists approximately 1.4 million clones, 95% to 99% of them singletons. Sequencing input: naive CD4+ T cells sorted from blood. These TCRs come from a man aged 30 to 39 in good health. CDR3s include the opening cysteine and the closing phenylalanine or tryptophan. A D gene is named only where the DNA matches it firmly. Size is omitted from some rows. Given values are once, few, many or a class for expanded clones.

d_call,v_call,j_call,clone_size,cdr3_nt,cdr3_aa
.,TRBV10-3,TRBJ1-2,.,TGTGCCATCAGTGAGGGGACCTCTTTGGACTATGGCTACACCTTC,CAISEGTSLDYGYTF
TRBD2,TRBV5-1,TRBJ2-5,.,TGCGCCAGCAGCGTAGGACTAGCGGGAGATGAGACCCAGTACTTC,CASSVGLAGDETQYF
.,TRBV5-1,TRBJ1-1,.,TGCGCCAGCAGCTGGGGTCCGGGGGACACTGAAGCTTTCTTT,CASSWGPGDTEAFF
TRBD2,TRBV29-1,TRBJ2-5,.,TGCAGCGTTGGCAGTCTAGCGGAAGAGACCCAGTACTTC,CSVGSLAEETQYF
TRBD1,TRBV4-3,TRBJ1-2,.,TGCGCCAGCAGCGCGACAGGGAGCTATGGCTACACCTTC,CASSATGSYGYTF
.,TRBV5-4,TRBJ2-5,.,TGTGCCAGCAGCTCCCTAGGAGAGACCCAGTACTTC,CASSSLGETQYF
.,TRBV11-2,TRBJ2-5,.,TGTGCCAGCAGCTTAGGGGTCAGGCAAGAGACCCAGTACTTC,CASSLGVRQETQYF
.,TRBV7-8,TRBJ1-5,.,TGTGCCAGCAGCCCTTTGGGGGCGTTGGGGAATCAGCCCCAGCATTTT,CASSPLGALGNQPQHF
.,TRBV11-3,TRBJ2-1,.,TGTGCCAGCAGCTCCGGGGCCGCACTCTCCTACAATGAGCAGTTCTTC,CASSSGAALSYNEQFF
.,TRBV2,TRBJ2-7,.,TGTGCCAGCTCCTACGGACACGCGGAGGGCTTC,CASSYGHAEGF
.,TRBV9,TRBJ2-5,.,TGTGCCAGCAGCGGGCCCCGAAGGGAGAAACAAGAGACCCAGTACTTC,CASSGPRREKQETQYF
TRBD1,TRBV7-9,TRBJ1-4,.,TGTGCCAGCAGCCCCCTCTCCTCAGGGGGCCTGTGGGAAAAACTGTTTTTT,CASSPLSSGGLWEKLFF
.,TRBV7-8,TRBJ2-5,.,TGTGCCAGCAGACCCCTAAGGGGCGCCCCGGAGACCCAGTACTTC,CASRPLRGAPETQYF
TRBD2,TRBV10-3,TRBJ2-7,.,TGTGCCATCAGAACCCAGTCAGGCAGACTAGCGGGAGCGTACTTC,CAIRTQSGRLAGAYF
TRBD1,TRBV10-1,TRBJ2-3,.,TGCGCCAGCAGTGAGGGCAGGGGGCTCGTGGCGCAGTATTTT,CASSEGRGLVAQYF
TRBD2,TRBV11-3,TRBJ2-3,.,TGTGCCAGCAGCTCTCATCAGATACTAGCGGGAGCCCTCTATACGCAGTATTTT,CASSSHQILAGALYTQYF
.,TRBV18,TRBJ2-1,.,TGTGCCAGCTCACCTCTCCGGTGGAATGAGCAGTTCTTC,CASSPLRWNEQFF
.,TRBV29-1,TRBJ2-6,.,TGCAGCGTTGAAGATACCTCTGGGGCCAACGTCCTGACTTTC,CSVEDTSGANVLTF
TRBD1,TRBV29-1,TRBJ2-7,.,TGCAGCGTCAAACAGGGGAACGAGCAGTACTTC,CSVKQGNEQYF
.,TRBV5-1,TRBJ2-3,.,TGCGCCAGCAGCCCTCGGGACGGTACAGATACGCAGTATTTT,CASSPRDGTDTQYF
TRBD2,TRBV28,TRBJ2-7,.,TGTGCCAGCAGGTGGACTAGCGGGGAGCAGTACTTC,CASRWTSGEQYF
TRBD1,TRBV5-1,TRBJ2-1,.,TGCGCCACTCAAAAAGGACAGGATCACAATGAGCAGTTCTTC,CATQKGQDHNEQFF
.,TRBV28,TRBJ2-1,.,TGTGCCAGCAGTTCCCCTCCAGAGCAGTTCTTC,CASSSPPEQFF
TRBD2,TRBV2,TRBJ2-7,.,TGTGCCAGCAGGGCCGGGACTAGTCTGGCCGAGCAGTACTTC,CASRAGTSLAEQYF
.,TRBV19,TRBJ1-5,.,TGTGCCAGTAGTAGACTATACAGGGCTAGCAATCAGCCCCAGCATTTT,CASSRLYRASNQPQHF
TRBD1,TRBV6-6,TRBJ1-1,.,TGTGCCAGCAGTTCCACTGGGACAGACACTGAAGCTTTCTTT,CASSSTGTDTEAFF
.,TRBV5-1,TRBJ2-7,.,TGCGCCAGCAGTAGGATGAGGGAGACCTTCTACGAGCAGTACTTC,CASSRMRETFYEQYF
TRBD1,TRBV6-5,TRBJ2-5,once,TGTGCCAGCAGCCGAAGACAGGGGAAAGAGACCCAGTACTTC,CASSRRQGKETQYF
.,TRBV5-1,TRBJ2-7,.,TGCGCCAGCAGCGACCGGATTGTTGGCGAGCAGTACTTC,CASSDRIVGEQYF
.,TRBV19,TRBJ1-2,once,TGTGCCAGTAGTATAGAGCGCGACTATGGCTACACCTTC,CASSIERDYGYTF
TRBD2,TRBV15,TRBJ2-2,.,TGTGCCACCAGCAGACAAGGACTAGCGGGAACCGGGGAGCTGTTTTTT,CATSRQGLAGTGELFF
TRBD2,TRBV28,TRBJ2-5,.,TGTGCCAGCAGCCCCGGGACTAGCGGTAAAGAGACCCAGTACTTC,CASSPGTSGKETQYF
TRBD1,TRBV5-1,TRBJ1-1,.,TGCGCCAGCAGCTTGGACGGACAGGGACAAACTGAAGCTTTCTTT,CASSLDGQGQTEAFF
TRBD1,TRBV5-1,TRBJ2-1,.,TGCGCCAGCAGCCCTCGACAGGGATCCTACAATGAGCAGTTCTTC,CASSPRQGSYNEQFF
.,TRBV23-1,TRBJ2-5,.,TGCGCCAGCAGTCAAGACGCACGGGAGACCCAGTACTTC,CASSQDARETQYF
TRBD2,TRBV27,TRBJ2-7,.,TGTGCCAGCAGTCCCCGGGGGACTAGCGGGAGGCACTACGAGCAGTACTTC,CASSPRGTSGRHYEQYF
.,TRBV9,TRBJ2-1,.,TGTGCCAGCAGCGGAGACAGTGCTTACAATGAGCAGTTCTTC,CASSGDSAYNEQFF
.,TRBV28,TRBJ2-7,.,TGTGCCAGCAAGTCGACAGGACGGGTCGAGCAGTACTTC,CASKSTGRVEQYF
.,TRBV30,TRBJ1-1,.,TGTGCCTGGAGTGTTGGGGGTCCTGAAGCTTTCTTT,CAWSVGGPEAFF
.,TRBV29-1,TRBJ2-5,.,TGCAGCGTTGATCAGCAAGAGACCCAGTACTTC,CSVDQQETQYF
.,TRBV10-3,TRBJ2-7,once,TGTGCCATCAGTGGGACTGAGTCAGGGCACGAGCAGTACTTC,CAISGTESGHEQYF
TRBD1,TRBV28,TRBJ1-2,.,TGTGCCAGCCACGCTGGGACAGGGGTCTATGGCTACACCTTC,CASHAGTGVYGYTF
.,TRBV10-3,TRBJ2-5,.,TGTGCCATCAGTGAAGTGGCGGGGATGGCAGAGACCCAGTACTTC,CAISEVAGMAETQYF
TRBD2,TRBV2,TRBJ2-4,.,TGTGCCAGCAGGGAGCCAGCGGGGGGAAACATTCAGTACTTC,CASREPAGGNIQYF
TRBD1,TRBV5-1,TRBJ2-7,.,TGCGCCAGCAGCTTGGGGGACAGGGATTCCTACGAGCAGTACTTC,CASSLGDRDSYEQYF
.,TRBV9,TRBJ1-1,.,TGTGCCAGCAGCGTATTCTACGGAGGGGCCACTGAAGCTTTCTTT,CASSVFYGGATEAFF
.,TRBV18,TRBJ1-2,.,TGTGCCAGCTCACCACTACCGGGTGGAACTTATGGCTACACCTTC,CASSPLPGGTYGYTF
TRBD1,TRBV27,TRBJ1-5,.,TGTGCCAGCCTCATCGGGACAGGGAATAGTCAGCCCCAGCATTTT,CASLIGTGNSQPQHF
TRBD2,TRBV11-2,TRBJ2-7,.,TGTGCCAGCGGCAAGACTAGCGGGACCTCCTACGAGCAGTACTTC,CASGKTSGTSYEQYF
.,TRBV14,TRBJ2-1,.,TGTGCCAGCAGCCAAGCGGGAGAAGTAAATGAGCAGTTCTTC,CASSQAGEVNEQFF
TRBD1,TRBV5-1,TRBJ1-1,.,TGCGCCAGCAGCTTGGGGGACAGGGGCGTCACTGAAGCTTTCTTT,CASSLGDRGVTEAFF
TRBD2,TRBV7-6,TRBJ2-3,.,TGTGCCAGCAGCTTAGCGGTCGGGGGGTTTAGGACAGATACGCAGTATTTT,CASSLAVGGFRTDTQYF
TRBD2,TRBV15,TRBJ2-1,.,TGTGCCACCAGCAGACACAAGGGACTAGCGGGAGAAAGTGAGCAGTTCTTC,CATSRHKGLAGESEQFF
.,TRBV6-1,TRBJ2-1,.,TGTGCCAGCAATGCCGCGCCCAATGAGCAGTTCTTC,CASNAAPNEQFF